Following are 26 T cell receptor beta chains from one sample sequenced in a study of T cells in women clearing cervical HPV infection. The repertoire was sequenced with immunoSEQ multiplex PCR; TCRdb's copy has only in-frame clones and lacks some. This sample contains around 22,000 clones. The sequenced material came from blood buffy coat. These receptors all stem from a woman aged 18-70 years with a cervical HPV16 infection that either progressed to CIN3+ or cleared (not recorded which).

As regards this clone: The read ends 3 residues shy of where the CDR3 ends; the end is completed using the germline J gene. This chain connects TRBV28 to TRBJ1-5; weak D call: TRBD1 (5 bases). V dropped 5 bases and J dropped 8 bases, with 19 bases sitting between them. There are 15 residues in the CDR3. Germline CDR1 and CDR2: MDHEN and SYDVKM. The sequenced part of the CDR3 DNA is TGTGCCAGCAGTCCGGCTTCGCAGGGCAGAGAGCCC. Translating gives CASSPASQGREP. The entire CDR3 reads CASSPASQGREPQHF.

A note on this clone: The CDR3 extends 3 residues past the end of the read, so its final part is completed from the germline J gene. The J gene is TRBJ2-3, the V gene TRBV19; D is undetermined. Germline CDR1 is LNHDA and CDR2 is SQIVND (reference sequence). The germline V and J ends were trimmed by 6 bases and 6 bases, with 22 bases remaining between them. There are 16 residues in the CDR3. CDR3 DNA (partial): TGTGCCAGTAGCTCGCCGGAACGTGGGCGCTGGGATACG. Protein: CASSSPERGRWDT. The full CDR3 protein reads CASSSPERGRWDTQYF.

The DNA read from the CDR3 is TGTGCCAGTAGTGGAACGACAGTGTCGTATGGC. Translation gives CASSGTTVSYG. The full CDR3 sequence reads CASSGTTVSYGYTF. The genes are TRBV19 and TRBJ1-2; a weak D match, TRBD1 (5 bases). With the read ending 3 residues before the CDR3 end, the germline J gene is used to fill in that end. The germline gives CDR1 LNHDA, CDR2 SQIVND (reference sequence). Trimming removed 5 bases at V and 5 bases at J, with 15 bases between. The CDR3 runs to 14 residues.

A word on this clone: One end of the junction does not line up with germline, which may come from a read error. The read terminates 3 residues before the CDR3 end, so the remaining end is supplied by the germline J gene. V and J are TRBV19 and TRBJ1-2; D gene uncertain. Germline-derived CDR1 and CDR2 are LNHDA and SQIVND (reference sequence). The CDR3 loop spans 13 amino acids. The CDR3 protein is CARSITGNNDYTF. CDR3 DNA, as far as it was read: TGTGCCAGGAGTATCACGGGTAACAATGAC.

With regard to this clone: The CDR3 is cut off 3 residues early in the read; its end comes from the germline J gene. This rearrangement joins TRBV30 to TRBJ2-2, with D perhaps TRBD1 (8 bases). This CDR3 comprises 14 residues. Germline V gene data show CDR1 as GTSNPN and CDR2 as SVGIG (reference sequence). CDR3 sequence: CAWSRTGRGPPLFF. The part of the CDR3 DNA that was read is TGTGCCTGGAGTAGGACAGGGAGGGGCCCACCG.

On this clone itself: The DNA ends 3 residues before the CDR3 does, and the rest of the CDR3 is filled in from the germline J gene. V and J are TRBV7-9 and TRBJ1-4; the D gene is possibly TRBD1 (5 bases). The CDR3 has 14 amino acids. CDR1 is SEHNR, CDR2 FQNEAQ, per germline (reference sequence). The V end was cut by 4 bases, the J end by 7 bases, with 13 bases between. Partial CDR3 DNA: TGTGCCAGCAGCTCATTTGGGGCGGTTGAAAAA. Its translation is CASSSFGAVEK. The full CDR3 reads CASSSFGAVEKLFF.

Note on this clone: Read data end 3 residues before the CDR3 end; the end is taken from the germline J gene. This chain links TRBV18 with TRBJ1-2; D is perhaps TRBD1 (5 bases). Germline V CDR1 and CDR2: KGHSH, LQKENI. This CDR3 has 13 amino acids. Deletions cut 5 bases from V and 6 bases from J, with 13 bases between. The chain's CDR3 is CASSEGQGHGYTF. The CDR3 bases that were read are TGTGCCAGCTCAGAGGGTCAGGGTCATGGC.

On this clone: From the germline J gene comes the end of the CDR3, since the read stops 3 residues before it. The chain combines TRBV19 with TRBJ2-2; 9 bases match TRBD1. The germline V gene has CDR1 LNHDA and CDR2 SQIVND (reference sequence). There are 15 residues in the CDR3. The part of the CDR3 DNA that was read is TGTGCCAGTAGTAGGACAGGGGTAGCGGGTGAAAAG. Amino acids: CASSRTGVAGEK. The full-length CDR3 reads as CASSRTGVAGEKLFF. Supplemented by reference TRBV19 and TRBJ2-2, the full variable domain reads DGGITQSPKYLFRKEGQNVTLSCEQNLNHDAMYWYRQDPGQGLRLIYYSQIVNDFQKGDIAEGYSVSREKKESFPLTVTSAQKNPTAFYLCASSRTGVAGEKLFFGEGSRLTVL.

Concerning this clone: The read comes to an end 3 residues before the CDR3 does, leaving the germline J gene to fill in the end. The J gene is TRBJ2-3, the V gene TRBV5-1, with 11 bases aligning to TRBD1. The CDR3 is 15 residues long. Germline V lookup: CDR1 SGHRS, CDR2 YFSETQ. CDR3 DNA, as far as it was read: TGCGCCAGCAGCCAAGGGACAGGGGGAAATCAGCCG. Translation: CASSQGTGGNQP. The CDR3 reads in full as CASSQGTGGNQPQYF.

Comments on this clone: Sequencing ends 3 residues short of the CDR3 end; the germline J gene provides the rest. The gene calls are TRBV5-1 and TRBJ1-6; 7 bases are shared with TRBD1. Germline CDR1 reads SGHRS; CDR2 reads YFSETQ. There are 16 residues in the CDR3. The V and J ends lost 4 bases and 7 bases, in that order; junction bases with no gene match: 11. CDR3 DNA (partial): TGCGCCAGCAGCAACCGAGGGACAGCATTCAATTCACCC. Protein product: CASSNRGTAFNSP. The complete CDR3 sequence is CASSNRGTAFNSPLHF.

Note on this clone: With the read ending 3 residues before the CDR3 end, the germline J gene is used to fill in that end. The chain employs TRBV28 and TRBJ2-7; TRBD1 matches at 8 bases. This CDR3 region has 14 residues. V lost 5 bases and J lost 5; bases outside the gene matches: 8. Germline CDR1 and CDR2: MDHEN and SYDVKM. The DNA read from the CDR3 is TGTGCCAGCAGTCTGCATGACAGGGGCAACGAG. Translating it yields CASSLHDRGNE. The entire CDR3 is CASSLHDRGNEQYF.

Frequency places this clone as medium-sized. The CDR3 goes on 3 residues after the read ends, and that part is filled in from the germline J gene. The gene calls are TRBV30 and TRBJ2-3, with a weak D call TRBD2 (5 bases). Trimming took off 4 bases at V and 6 bases at J, with 14 bases between the two ends. The CDR3 sequence is 13 residues long. The germline V gene encodes CDR1 GTSNPN and CDR2 SVGIG (reference sequence). The sequenced part of the CDR3 DNA is TGTGCCTGGACGTTGGGCGGGCTCGATACG. Translating it yields CAWTLGGLDT. The whole CDR3 region reads CAWTLGGLDTQYF. Full variable domain (rest looked up from reference TRBV30 and TRBJ2-3): SQTIHQWPATLVQPVGSPLSLECTVEGTSNPNLYWYRQAAGRGLQLLFYSVGIGQISSEVPQNLSASRPQDRQFILSSKKLLLSDSGFYLCAWTLGGLDTQYFGPGTRLTVL.

With regard to this clone: The sequenced fragment ends 3 residues before the CDR3 boundary, so the rest is inferred from the germline J gene. The rearrangement links TRBV6-2 or TRBV6-3 to TRBJ1-4; the D gene is possibly TRBD1 (5 bases). Germline CDR1 reads MNHEY; CDR2 reads SVGEGT. The CDR3 is 17 residues long. The part of the CDR3 DNA that was read is TGTGCCAGCACCGAAAAACCTTATAGCTCTGGGGCCAACGTA. Its translation is CASTEKPYSSGANV. The full CDR3 protein reads CASTEKPYSSGANVLFF.

With respect to this clone: The read ends 3 residues shy of where the CDR3 ends; the end is completed using the germline J gene. The V and J genes are TRBV20-1 and TRBJ2-7; TRBD1 agrees at 11 bases. The CDR3 extends over 15 amino acids. From germline, CDR1 is DFQATT and CDR2 SNEGSKA (reference sequence). The ends lost 6 bases at V and 4 bases at J; junction bases unmatched: 11. The CDR3 region is CSAQGTGGFQYEQYF. Partial CDR3 DNA: TGCAGTGCCCAGGGGACAGGGGGGTTTCAATACGAG.

A remark on this clone: The read comes to an end 3 residues before the CDR3 does, leaving the germline J gene to fill in the end. This sequence joins TRBV19 and TRBJ2-4; the D gene could be TRBD1 or TRBD2 (6 bases each). In germline, CDR1 is LNHDA, CDR2 SQIVND (reference sequence). This CDR3 spans 15 amino acids. The CDR3 protein is CASSIKGGQRYGQYF. The covered CDR3 bases are TGTGCCAGTAGTATTAAGGGAGGACAGCGCTATGGT.

This clone is classed as medium-sized by frequency. The read ends 3 residues early relative to the CDR3; the germline J gene fills the gap. V is TRBV7-9 and J is TRBJ2-7, with D possibly being TRBD1 (5 bases). Germline values: CDR1 SEHNR, CDR2 FQNEAQ (reference sequence). The V gene lost 2 bases and the J gene lost 0 bases, with 8 bases spanning the gap. CDR3 length equals 14 residues. The CDR3 loop reads CASSLLTASYEQYF. Incomplete CDR3 DNA: TGTGCCAGCAGCTTATTGACAGCCTCCTACGAG.

Notes on this clone: Read data end 3 residues before the CDR3 end; the end is taken from the germline J gene. V usage is TRBV5-1 and J usage is TRBJ2-3, with 7 bases that match TRBD1. Germline assignment: CDR1 SGHRS and CDR2 YFSETQ. This CDR3 has 15 amino acids. CDR3 DNA, as far as it was read: TGCGCCAGCAGCTTGACCGGGACAGTAGATCAGCCG. Translation: CASSLTGTVDQP. The complete CDR3 protein is CASSLTGTVDQPQYF.

Remarks on this clone: The DNA ends 3 residues before the CDR3 does, and the rest of the CDR3 is filled in from the germline J gene. This chain links TRBV20-1 with TRBJ2-7, with 11 bases lining up with TRBD2. CDR3 length equals 15 residues. The V segment lost 4 bases and the J segment 0 bases; nucleotides outside the gene matches: 5. Germline-derived CDR1 and CDR2 are DFQATT and SNEGSKA (reference sequence). The CDR3 protein is CSATSSGGSSYEQYF. Incomplete CDR3 DNA: TGCAGTGCTACCTCTAGCGGGGGGAGCTCCTACGAG.

Of note for this clone: The read terminates 3 residues before the CDR3 end, so the remaining end is supplied by the germline J gene. V usage is TRBV4-2 and J usage is TRBJ1-1; a weak D match, TRBD1 (5 bases). The CDR3 length is 16 residues. The germline V and J ends were trimmed by 0 bases and 7 bases, with 18 bases remaining between them. From germline, CDR1 is LGHNA and CDR2 YNFKEQ. CDR3 sequence: CASSQDSLVRAGEAFF. Incomplete CDR3 DNA: TGTGCCAGCAGCCAAGATAGTCTAGTCAGGGCTGGTGAA.

CDR3 loop: CSASQTSQPHEQFF. CDR3 DNA (partial): TGCAGTGCTAGCCAGACTAGCCAACCTCATGAG. The rearrangement uses TRBV20-1 and TRBJ2-1; 7 bases fit TRBD2. The CDR3 goes on 3 residues after the read ends, and that part is filled in from the germline J gene. J lost 8 bases, V lost 3 bases, and 10 bases had no gene match. CDR1 is DFQATT, CDR2 SNEGSKA, per germline (reference sequence). There are 14 residues in the CDR3.

About this clone itself: The read stops 3 residues short of the end of the CDR3; the missing end is completed from the germline J gene. The chain employs TRBV28 and TRBJ2-3; D may be TRBD1 (6 bases). The germline CDR1 and CDR2 sequences are MDHEN and SYDVKM. CDR3 length: 16 amino acids. Trimming shortened V by 3 bases and J by 2 bases, and 15 bases separated the two germline ends. The sequenced part of the CDR3 DNA is TGTGCCAGCAGTTTGGCAGGGGTGGGATCCACAGATACG. Translation gives CASSLAGVGSTDT. The CDR3 in its entirety is CASSLAGVGSTDTQYF.

As to this clone: Sequencing ends 3 residues short of the CDR3 end; the germline J gene provides the rest. This chain uses TRBV2 with TRBJ2-3, with a tentative D call TRBD2 (6 bases). Germline lookup yields CDR1 SNHLY and CDR2 FYNNEI. The CDR3 is 15 amino acids. The CDR3 region is CASSSGTSRLETQYF. The sequenced CDR3 bases are TGTGCCAGCAGTAGCGGAACTAGCCGGCTGGAGACG.

In the case of this clone: At one boundary the junction diverges from the germline segment, which might be a read error. Read sequence stops 3 residues before the CDR3 end, and the germline J gene provides the missing end. The J gene is TRBJ2-4, the V gene TRBV7-3; TRBD2 is a possible D gene (6 bases). The CDR3 runs to 15 residues. Germline V gene lookup returns CDR1 SGHTA and CDR2 FQGTGA. The CDR3: CSSSLTRLARDIQYF. CDR3 DNA, as far as it was read: TGTTCCAGCAGCTTAACGAGGCTAGCGAGGGACATT.

Comment on this clone: The read ends 3 residues early relative to the CDR3; the germline J gene fills the gap. This chain links TRBV2 with TRBJ2-7, with D perhaps given as TRBD1 or TRBD2 (6 bases each). The CDR3 extends over 18 amino acids. The V end was cut by 7 bases, the J end by 2 bases, with 27 bases between. Germline V lookup: CDR1 SNHLY, CDR2 FYNNEI. The sequenced CDR3 bases are TGTGCCAGCACCCGAAGGGGGTCGGGCGGGACGGTCACCTACGAG. As protein: CASTRRGSGGTVTYE. The CDR3 reads in full as CASTRRGSGGTVTYEQYF.

A word on this clone: The read terminates 3 residues before the CDR3 end, so the remaining end is supplied by the germline J gene. The chain is built from TRBV30 and TRBJ1-4, with TRBD1 identical over 9 bases. Germline V CDR1 and CDR2: GTSNPN, SVGIG (reference sequence). The CDR3 length is 15 residues. The covered CDR3 bases are TGTGCCTGGAGCAGTCCGGGACAGGGAAGCTCACCA. Amino acids: CAWSSPGQGSSP. The CDR3 in full is CAWSSPGQGSSPLFF. Full variable domain (missing parts from reference TRBV30 and TRBJ1-4): SQTIHQWPATLVQPVGSPLSLECTVEGTSNPNLYWYRQAAGRGLQLLFYSVGIGQISSEVPQNLSASRPQDRQFILSSKKLLLSDSGFYLCAWSSPGQGSSPLFFGSGTQLSVL.

A word on this clone: From the germline J gene comes the end of the CDR3, since the read stops 3 residues before it. The chain combines TRBV30 with TRBJ1-1, with D unclear. V was cut by 1 base and J by 2 bases, with 11 bases left in between. The CDR3 is 14 residues long. Germline V gene sequence: CDR1 GTSNPN, CDR2 SVGIG (reference sequence). The sequenced part of the CDR3 DNA is TGTGCCTGGAGTGACCAGCTAGGCAACACTGAA. Amino acid sequence: CAWSDQLGNTE. The CDR3 in its entirety is CAWSDQLGNTEAFF.